This T cell receptor (beta chain) was recorded in a study of blood T cells in healthy people across ages. Trimming stripped 0 bases from V and 5 bases from J, with 15 bases between. This CDR3 has 16 residues. Looked up from germline, CDR1 is SGDLS and CDR2 is YYNGEE. Alongside a J-beta primer mix, a sample-barcoded 5' primer served in a second PCR lasting about 7 to 12 cycles. TCRdb re-derived calls from the 5' RACE reads in MiXCR, one entry per CDR3 protein. This sample has roughly 700,000 distinct CDR3 sequences, with 32% found just once. The count of this clonotype is one. The clonotype comes from a woman over 75 in good health. The sequencing sample was made of blood. The rearrangement links TRBV9 to TRBJ2-1; perhaps TRBD1 as D (6 bases). CDR3 in amino acids: CASSVAVGARDNEQFF. In DNA, the CDR3 is TGTGCCAGCAGCGTAGCTGTGGGGGCGAGGGACAATGAGCAGTTCTTC.